A single T cell receptor beta chain is shown here with its context. As processed by the authors: Scientists estimated how many nucleated cells there were by amplifying reference gene primers. The protocol was immunoSEQ multiplex PCR, while the TCRdb copy is restricted to in-frame clones and leaves out a portion. The DNA was the basis for D and trimming; V, J and clone size are from that table. The repertoire holds about 48,000 clones, with over 65% as singletons. The data were obtained in a study of blood T cell repertoires in COVID-19. Study at large: Donors in the United States, Italy and Spain gave samples during acute or convalescent COVID-19. Sample material is recorded as cDNA or gDNA derived from T cells, B-cell-depleted T cells, or PBMCs.

This CDR3 comprises 15 residues. Germline V gene lookup returns CDR1 SEHNR and CDR2 FQNEAQ (reference sequence). V lost 4 bases to trimming and J lost 5 bases, with 15 bases between them. The sequence was obtained from a woman aged 60 to 75 with acute or convalescent COVID-19. V gene TRBV7-9 combines with J gene TRBJ1-3; no firm D call. The sample consisted of peripheral blood. This CDR3 reads CASSYREQKRNTIYF. The CDR3 DNA reads as TGTGCCAGCAGCTATAGGGAGCAGAAGAGAAACACCATATATTTT.